This TCR beta chain was found in a study of cytomegalovirus exposure and HLA in healthy donors. Study-wide findings and caveats: The study recorded 160 or so TCR beta chains that were cytomegalovirus-associated. A later analysis by the authors found several of the most significant clusters apparently linked to common viral pathogens. Analysis was performed later, and it showed HLA-associated TCR beta chains to be more clonally expanded than equally common others. A later analysis showed TCR association rates differing by HLA locus, peaking at DRB1 and lowest at HLA-C.

The PCR had 60 Vbeta and 13 Jbeta primers. Here immunoSEQ multiplex PCR was the method, and the copy in TCRdb shows in-frame clones only, minus some. The data hold fewer than 200,000 clones, with about 81% observed a single time. Germline CDR1 LNHDA, CDR2 SQIVND (reference sequence). The trim removed 4 bases at V and 5 bases at J, leaving 3 bases unmatched. This CDR3 is built from 13 residues. Notes on this clone: Its antigen remains unknown.

The receptor's source is a woman aged 18 to 35 in good health and CMV-seronegative. Sequencing was performed on PBMCs. The rearrangement uses TRBV19 and TRBJ1-1; 8 nucleotides match TRBD1. CDR3 residues: CASSNTGGTEAFF. In DNA, the CDR3 is TGTGCCAGTAGTAACACAGGGGGTACTGAAGCTTTCTTT.